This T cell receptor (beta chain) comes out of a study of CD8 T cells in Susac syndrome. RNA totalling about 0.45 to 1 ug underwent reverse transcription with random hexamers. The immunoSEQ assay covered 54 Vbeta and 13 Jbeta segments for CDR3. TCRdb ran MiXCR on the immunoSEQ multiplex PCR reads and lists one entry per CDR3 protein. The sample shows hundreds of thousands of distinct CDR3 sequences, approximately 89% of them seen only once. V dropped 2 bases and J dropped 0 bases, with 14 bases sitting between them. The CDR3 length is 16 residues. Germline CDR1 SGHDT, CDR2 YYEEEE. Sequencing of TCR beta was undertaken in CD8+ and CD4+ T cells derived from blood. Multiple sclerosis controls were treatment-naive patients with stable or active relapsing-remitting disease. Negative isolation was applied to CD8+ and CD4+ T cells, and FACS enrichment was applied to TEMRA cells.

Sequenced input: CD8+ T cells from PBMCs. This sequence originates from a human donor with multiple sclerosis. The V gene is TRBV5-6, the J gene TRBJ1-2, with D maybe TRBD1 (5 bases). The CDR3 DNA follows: TGTGCCAGCAGCTTCCAAGCCTCAGGGTCTAACTATGGCTACACCTTC. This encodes CASSFQASGSNYGYTF. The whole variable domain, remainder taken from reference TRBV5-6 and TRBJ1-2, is DAGVTQSPTHLIKTRGQQVTLRCSPKSGHDTVSWYQQALGQGPQFIFQYYEEEERQRGNFPDRFSGHQFPNYSSELNVNALLLGDSALYLCASSFQASGSNYGYTFGSGTRLTVV.